This TCR beta chain comes out of a study of tumor-infiltrating lymphocytes in localized non-small cell lung cancer. Study overall: Several tumor histologies, both smoking statuses, and some post-neoadjuvant chemotherapy samples were included. General study points: No T-cell fraction difference was seen between IM1 and IM2 tumors. Higher tumor T cell infiltration than in uninvolved lung was supported by TCRbeta sequencing. Tumor T-cell fraction from TCR sequencing was not associated with recurrence-free survival (p = 0.61).

With respect to this clone: Its target is unknown.

Method: immunoSEQ multiplex PCR; TCRdb's copy keeps in-frame clones and lacks some. Of some 10,000 clones in the sample, roughly 60% are singletons; the top ten hold 9% to 9.5%. Germline CDR1 reads SGDLS; CDR2 reads YYNGEE. The V gene lost 1 base and the J gene lost 8 bases, with 13 bases spanning the gap. The CDR3 is 15 residues long. This sequence joins TRBV9 and TRBJ1-6; D is undetermined. This receptor was obtained from a human donor with non-small cell lung cancer. Input material: lung tumor tissue. The CDR3 reads CASSVKGDWDSPLHF. The CDR3, as DNA: TGTGCCAGCAGCGTAAAGGGAGATTGGGATTCACCCCTCCACTTT.